This record covers a single T cell receptor (beta chain). Antigen: not known. The CDR3 loop spans 14 amino acids. V lost 5 bases and J 3 bases, leaving 11 bases between the germline ends. Germline-derived CDR1 and CDR2 are SGHRS and YFSETQ. The table came from immunoSEQ multiplex PCR; TCRdb's copy has only in-frame clones and leaves some out. Found here are fewer than 300,000 clones, over 75% of them singletons; the top ten hold about 3.5%. The sample comes from a study of Ad26.COV2.S vaccination and SARS-CoV-2 variants. Study as a whole: Each vaccinee took Ad26.COV2.S intramuscularly, once or twice 56 days apart.

The treatment here: some 20 received Ad26.COV2.S at low or high dose, single or two shots; a few received placebo; per-sample allocation not given. Day 63 after the first injection of vaccine or placebo was the sampling time. Built on an Ad26 vector, the vaccine expressed Wuhan-strain SARS-CoV-2 spike. Findings and caveats of the study: In TCR breadth and depth analyses, total T cell responses may have been underestimated. Vaccinees showed greater spike-specific TCR breadth than placebo recipients.

Sequencing used peripheral blood, obtained in a trial of Ad26.COV2.S vaccine versus placebo. The chain recombines TRBV5-1 with TRBJ1-4; D possibly corresponds to TRBD1 (5 bases). This TCR was sampled from a person between 18 and 60 years old who received the Ad26.COV2.S COVID-19 vaccine or a placebo. The CDR3 nucleotides read TGCGCCAGCAGTGAGGGGTACTCTAATGAAAAACTGTTTTTT. It encodes CASSEGYSNEKLFF.